The subject of this entry is one T cell receptor (beta chain). This sample is part of a study of blood T cell repertoires in COVID-19. Here immunoSEQ multiplex PCR was the method, and the copy in TCRdb shows in-frame clones only, minus some. The data hold around 240,000 clones, with 70% to 85% observed a single time. CDR1 and CDR2 from the germline V gene are SGHRS and YFSETQ. Trimming cost V 5 bases and J 3 bases, with 10 bases left between them. CDR3 length equals 13 residues. This receptor was obtained from a woman older than 75 with acute or convalescent COVID-19. Sequencing was done on a sample of peripheral blood. The chain links TRBV5-1 to TRBJ2-3; perhaps TRBD2 as D (5 bases). CDR3 coding DNA: TGCGCCAGCAGTACCGAGGGTACAGATACGCAGTATTTT. It specifies CASSTEGTDTQYF.